The source of this T cell receptor (beta chain) is a study of patients and donors after allogeneic stem cell transplantation. CDR1 is LNHDA, CDR2 SQIVND, per germline (reference sequence). The CDR3 consists of 13 residues. The V end lost 1 base, the J end lost 8 bases, and 11 bases lay between the germline ends. TCRdb re-derived calls from the RT-PCR reads in MiXCR, one entry per CDR3 protein. The top ten clones hold around 72% of a sample with about 40,000 distinct CDR3 sequences, roughly 30% of them seen once. The sequencing sample was made of blood, either unsorted or a sorted T cell fraction (not recorded which). The receptor was derived from a human donor who was either an allogeneic HSCT recipient or a stem cell or donor lymphocyte infusion donor (not recorded which). It is not recorded whose cells these are; they may come from a transplant donor. V is TRBV19 and J is TRBJ1-2; D is undetermined. CDR3 residues: CASSIGRDVGYTF. CDR3 in DNA: TGTGCCAGTAGTATAGGGAGAGACGTCGGCTACACCTTC.